The 24 T cell receptor beta chains given below trace back to one sample, sequenced in a study of follicular helper T cells after annual influenza vaccination. Time point here: 2015-2016 season, 7 days after influenza vaccination. The repertoire was sequenced with immunoSEQ multiplex PCR; TCRdb's copy has only in-frame clones and lacks some. Counted here are around 1,300 clones, roughly 78% occurring once; the ten biggest clones make up about 6.6%. The sequencing used CXCR5+ CD38+ circulating T follicular helper cells from blood, collected 7 days after influenza vaccination. The subset denotes: circulating Tfh, non-naive CD4+CXCR5+PD-1+ (ICOS+CD38+ or ICOS-CD38-). Receptors were obtained from an adult who received the influenza vaccine.

The V and J genes are TRBV2 and TRBJ1-2; perhaps TRBD1 as D (6 bases). CDR1 SNHLY and CDR2 FYNNEI come from the germline V gene. The CDR3 is 13 amino acids. The V and J ends lost 4 bases and 2 bases respectively, with 8 bases between them. CDR3 in amino acids: CASSGDKNYGYTF. In DNA, the CDR3 is TGTGCCAGCAGTGGGGACAAGAACTATGGCTACACCTTC.

The count of this clone is one. The chain joins TRBV5-1 to TRBJ1-4; weak D call: TRBD1 (5 bases). Trimming left V 4 bases short and J 6 bases short, with 13 bases between. Germline CDR1 SGHRS, CDR2 YFSETQ. The CDR3 is 14 amino acids. This CDR3 reads CASSREGTHEKLFF. Written as DNA, the CDR3 is TGCGCCAGCAGCCGTGAAGGGACGCATGAAAAACTGTTTTTT.

The chain is built from TRBV11-2 and TRBJ2-3, with D possibly being TRBD2 (6 bases). V was pared by 8 bases and J by 2 bases, with 14 bases between. The CDR3 is made up of 14 amino acids. The germline gives CDR1 SGHAT, CDR2 FQNNGV. CDR3: CASRPGLYTDTQYF. The DNA for the CDR3 is TGTGCCAGCCGGCCGGGACTCTACACAGATACGCAGTATTTT.

The rearrangement uses TRBV5-6 and TRBJ2-7, with D hard to call. There are 12 residues in the CDR3. Germline V CDR1 and CDR2: SGHDT, YYEEEE. The germline V and J ends were trimmed by 4 bases and 3 bases, with 8 bases remaining between them. The CDR3 sequence is CASSPGNYEQYF. The DNA for the CDR3 is TGTGCCAGCAGCCCCGGTAACTACGAGCAGTACTTC.

The chain employs TRBV7-2 and TRBJ2-3; D gene ambiguous. CDR1 and CDR2 (germline): SGHTA, FQGNSA. This CDR3 has 11 residues. Trimming shortened V by 6 bases and J by 7 bases, and 8 bases separated the two germline ends. CDR3 region: CASSQTNTQYF. Written as DNA, the CDR3 is TGTGCCAGCAGTCAGACAAATACGCAGTATTTT.

This clone was observed a handful of times. The chain has TRBV27 and TRBJ1-5; D is unclear. The ends were cut back, 3 bases at V and 7 bases at J, with 10 bases in the middle. Germline CDR1 reads MNHEY; CDR2 reads SMNVEV (reference sequence). CDR3 length: 13 amino acids. The CDR3 nucleotides read TGTGCCAGCAGTTTCCTACCGGGCCAGCCCCAGCATTTT. As protein: CASSFLPGQPQHF.

This rearrangement joins TRBV19 to TRBJ1-5; 11 bases line up with TRBD1. Germline V gives CDR1 LNHDA, CDR2 SQIVND (reference sequence). V was pared by 9 bases and J by 0 bases, with 7 bases of the junction left unmatched. There are 16 residues in the CDR3. The CDR3 coding sequence is TGTGCCAGCGTGGGACAGGGGGGGAATAGCAATCAGCCCCAGCATTTT. This codes for CASVGQGGNSNQPQHF.

This clone came up a few times. The J gene is TRBJ2-7, the V gene TRBV7-8, with TRBD2 matching over 7 bases. Germline trimming cut 2 bases from V and 2 bases from J; bases unmatched to any gene: 9. This CDR3 has 16 amino acids. CDR1 and CDR2 (germline): SGHVS, FQNEAQ. In DNA form, the CDR3 reads TGTGCCAGCAGCTTATCCAGACTAGCAGCTACCTACGAGCAGTACTTC. This translates into CASSLSRLAATYEQYF.

The CDR3 DNA is TGTGCCAGCAGTTACACCCCCGCGGGAGAGCAGTTCTTC. Amino acids: CASSYTPAGEQFF. This chain uses TRBV6-5 with TRBJ2-1; D is perhaps TRBD2 (6 bases). Trimming took off 2 bases at V and 10 bases at J, with 12 bases between the two ends. The germline CDR1 and CDR2 sequences are MNHEY and SVGAGI. The CDR3 contains 13 residues.

The J gene is TRBJ1-4, the V gene TRBV5-1; 10 nucleotides align to TRBD1. The junction had 5 bases not matched to a gene; V was cut back by 6 bases and J by 6 bases. The CDR3 is 14 amino acids. Looked up from germline, CDR1 is SGHRS and CDR2 is YFSETQ. CDR3 sequence (DNA): TGCGCCAGCACGCTAGGGACAGGGGATGAAAAACTGTTTTTT. As protein: CASTLGTGDEKLFF.

The V and J genes are TRBV7-9 and TRBJ2-1; maybe TRBD2 (5 bases). Germline V gives CDR1 SEHNR, CDR2 FQNEAQ (reference sequence). Trimming took off 4 bases at V and 8 bases at J, with 12 bases between the two ends. This CDR3 has 13 amino acids. This CDR3 reads CASSSSGLHEQFF. In nucleotides, the CDR3 is TGTGCCAGCAGCTCGAGCGGACTCCATGAGCAGTTCTTC.

The chain combines TRBV30 with TRBJ2-3; 8 bases match TRBD2. This CDR3 spans 16 amino acids. The V gene end was trimmed by 2 bases and the J gene end by 6 bases; junction bases not matched to a gene: 13. Germline V gives CDR1 GTSNPN, CDR2 SVGIG (reference sequence). The CDR3 loop is CAWSSRGTRGTDTQYF. The CDR3 DNA reads TGTGCCTGGAGTTCACGGGGGACTAGGGGGACTGATACGCAGTATTTT. Full variable domain (remainder filled in from reference TRBV30 and TRBJ2-3): SQTIHQWPATLVQPVGSPLSLECTVEGTSNPNLYWYRQAAGRGLQLLFYSVGIGQISSEVPQNLSASRPQDRQFILSSKKLLLSDSGFYLCAWSSRGTRGTDTQYFGPGTRLTVL.

The CDR3 loop reads CASGHRDNAGELFF. The CDR3 region has the DNA TGTGCTAGTGGTCACCGGGATAACGCCGGGGAGCTGTTTTTT. The J gene is TRBJ2-2, the V gene TRBV12-5; weak D call: TRBD2 (5 bases). CDR1 is LGHNT, CDR2 FRNRAP, per germline. The CDR3 runs to 14 residues. Between the trimmed V and J ends, which lost 5 bases and 6 bases, there was a span of 13 bases.

This clone showed up just a few times. This rearrangement joins TRBV2 to TRBJ2-1; TRBD2 aligns across 12 bases. Germline V gene lookup returns CDR1 SNHLY and CDR2 FYNNEI. V lost 6 bases and J lost 6; bases outside the gene matches: 6. The CDR3 sequence is 15 residues long. CDR3 sequence (DNA): TGTGCCAGCAGGATGACTAGCGGGGGACCCAATGAGCAGTTCTTC. Its protein is CASRMTSGGPNEQFF.

The chain couples TRBV7-2 to TRBJ2-7; either TRBD1 or TRBD2 may supply D (6 bases each). Germline CDR1 is SGHTA and CDR2 is FQGNSA. Trimming stripped 2 bases from V and 7 bases from J, with 18 bases between. This CDR3 comprises 15 residues. Here the CDR3 DNA reads TGTGCCAGCAGCTTAACGGGGGCGATGGTGGGTGAGCAGTACTTC. It translates to CASSLTGAMVGEQYF. Using reference TRBV7-2 and TRBJ2-7 for the parts outside the CDR3, the full variable domain is GAGVSQSPSNKVTEKGKDVELRCDPISGHTALYWYRQSLGQGLEFLIYFQGNSAPDKSGLPSDRFSAERTGGSVSTLTIQRTQQEDSAVYLCASSLTGAMVGEQYFGPGTRLTVT.

Points on this clone: Relative to the germline gene, one junction end is altered; a read error may explain this. Other DNA sequences of this sample code for an identical CDR3. This chain uses TRBV6-5 with TRBJ2-6; the D is unclear. Germline values: CDR1 MNHEY, CDR2 SVGAGI. This CDR3 has 15 amino acids. CDR3 sequence: CASSQQESGANVLTF. The CDR3, as DNA: TGTGCTAGCAGCCAGCAGGAATCTGGGGCCAACGTCCTGACTTTC.

This clone was observed a few times. The CDR3 sequence is CASHLPGKTYGYTF. The DNA for the CDR3 is TGTGCCAGCCACCTACCAGGAAAGACCTATGGCTACACCTTC. The genes are TRBV5-4 and TRBJ1-2; no definite D call. The germline V gene has CDR1 SGHNT and CDR2 YYREEE (reference sequence). Deletions cut 7 bases from V and 4 bases from J, with 17 bases between. The CDR3 has 14 amino acids.

This clone was found once. The chain has TRBV19 and TRBJ1-3, with D tentatively TRBD1 (5 bases). CDR3 size: 14 residues. Germline CDR1 reads LNHDA; CDR2 reads SQIVND (reference sequence). V lost 3 bases and J lost 4, with 10 bases in between. The CDR3 region is CASSITGAGNTIYF. The CDR3 bases are TGTGCCAGTAGTATTACAGGCGCGGGAAACACCATATATTTT.

The chain uses TRBV10-2 and TRBJ1-6; 7 bases line up with TRBD1. Per the germline V gene, CDR1 is WSHSY and CDR2 is SAAADI. This CDR3 has 14 residues. Losses at the gene ends were 7 bases for V and 8 bases for J; bases not matched to a gene: 8. The CDR3 DNA is TGCGCCAGCACCAGGGGGGGAGAGGATTCACCCCTCCACTTT. Amino acid sequence: CASTRGGEDSPLHF.

CDR3 protein: CASSQDRGSTTGNEQFF. The DNA of the CDR3 is TGCGCCAGCAGCCAAGATAGAGGGTCAACAACCGGCAATGAGCAGTTCTTC. This chain uses TRBV4-1 with TRBJ2-1, with D maybe TRBD2 (5 bases). Trimming stripped 0 bases from V and 6 bases from J, with 18 bases between. Germline assignment: CDR1 MGHRA and CDR2 YSYEKL. The CDR3 length is 17 residues.

In this sample, this clone turned up a few times. The CDR3 here is CASSLDYNQPQHF. In DNA, the CDR3 is TGTGCCAGCAGCTTAGACTATAATCAGCCCCAGCATTTT. The chain carries TRBV7-2 and TRBJ1-5; D uncertain. V lost 1 base and J lost 4, with 5 bases in between. This CDR3 has 13 amino acids. Looked up from germline, CDR1 is SGHTA and CDR2 is FQGNSA.

The CDR3 is CASSFKDRPYGYTF. DNA for the CDR3: TGTGCCAGCAGCTTTAAGGACAGACCCTATGGCTACACCTTC. This chain joins TRBV5-6 and TRBJ1-2; a weak D match, TRBD1 (6 bases). The V and J ends lost 2 bases and 4 bases respectively, with 12 bases between them. In germline, CDR1 is SGHDT, CDR2 YYEEEE. The CDR3 has 14 residues.

Relative to its sample, this clone is large. The chain combines TRBV28 with TRBJ2-7; TRBD2 agrees at 7 bases. V lost 7 bases to trimming and J lost 3 bases; unmatched junction nucleotides: 9. This CDR3 region has 14 residues. Germline-derived CDR1 and CDR2 are MDHEN and SYDVKM. The CDR3 sequence: CASIPSGLDYEQYF. Written as DNA, the CDR3 is TGTGCCAGCATTCCGAGTGGACTAGACTACGAGCAGTACTTC.

Only a few counts were recorded for this clone. The CDR3 reads CAWSMGLAGRDEQFF. The CDR3 coding sequence is TGTGCCTGGAGTATGGGTTTGGCGGGGCGGGATGAGCAGTTCTTC. This rearrangement joins TRBV30 to TRBJ2-1; D might be TRBD2 (6 bases). Trimming stripped 2 bases from V and 8 bases from J, with 19 bases between. CDR1 is GTSNPN, CDR2 SVGIG, per germline (reference sequence). The CDR3 totals 15 residues.